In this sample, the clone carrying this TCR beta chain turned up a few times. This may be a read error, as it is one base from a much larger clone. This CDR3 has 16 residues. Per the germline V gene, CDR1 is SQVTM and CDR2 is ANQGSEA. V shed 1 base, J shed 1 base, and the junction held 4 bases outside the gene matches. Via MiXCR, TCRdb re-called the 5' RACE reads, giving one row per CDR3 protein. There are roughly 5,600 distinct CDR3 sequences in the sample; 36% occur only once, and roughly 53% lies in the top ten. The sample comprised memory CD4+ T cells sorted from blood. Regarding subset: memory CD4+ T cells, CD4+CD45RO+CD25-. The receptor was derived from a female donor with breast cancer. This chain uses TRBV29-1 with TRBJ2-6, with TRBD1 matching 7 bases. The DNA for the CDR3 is TGCAGCGTTGAAGGTTTACAGGGGTCTGGGGCCAACGTCCTGACTTTC. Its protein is CSVEGLQGSGANVLTF.